Listed below are T cell receptor beta chains from one sample, sequenced in a study of blood T cells in healthy people across ages. TCRdb called the 5' RACE reads again in MiXCR, with one record for every CDR3 protein. The table lists about 640,000 distinct CDR3 sequences, approximately 59% of them singletons. Material: blood. Receptors originate from a man in his sixties in good health. Each CDR3 is given with its conserved first and last residue. The D gene is left open where the match is weak. The size entry is marked missing in some rows and otherwise reads once, few, many or a size class.

j_call,v_call,clone_size,d_call,cdr3_nt,cdr3_aa
TRBJ1-2,TRBV12-3/TRBV12-4,.,.,TGTGCCAGCAGTTTGATGGCCAGGGTCGGCTATGGCTACACCTTC,CASSLMARVGYGYTF
TRBJ1-2,TRBV10-2,.,TRBD1,TGCGCCAGCAGTGAGGGGAAACAGGGGTATGGCTACACCTTC,CASSEGKQGYGYTF
TRBJ1-6,TRBV2,.,.,TGTGCCAGCAGTGGAATGGTTCGACGGCCACCTACCCCGTATAATTCACCCCTCCACTTT,CASSGMVRRPPTPYNSPLHF
TRBJ2-4,TRBV5-4,.,TRBD1,TGTGCCAGCAGCTTGACAGGGGGCTGGGAAAACATTCAGTACTTC,CASSLTGGWENIQYF
TRBJ1-6,TRBV5-1,.,.,TGCGCCAGCAGCCGGGACGGAACCTATAATTCACCCCTCCACTTT,CASSRDGTYNSPLHF
TRBJ2-1,TRBV20-1,few,TRBD2,TGCAGTGCTAGAGATCAGCGGGGGTACAATGAGCAGTTCTTC,CSARDQRGYNEQFF
TRBJ1-1,TRBV12-3/TRBV12-4,.,.,TGTGCCAGCAGTTTTGTTACAGTTGAAGCTTTCTTT,CASSFVTVEAFF
TRBJ2-5,TRBV10-3,.,.,TGTGCCATCAGTGAAGGGACTGTCCAAGAGACCCAGTACTTC,CAISEGTVQETQYF
TRBJ2-7,TRBV6-1,few,.,TGTGCCACCTACCGGGACACTACGAGGGAGCAGTACTTC,CATYRDTTREQYF
TRBJ2-2,TRBV5-1,.,.,TGCGCCAGCAGCAAGGACTCAGGGAACACCGGGGAGCTGTTTTTT,CASSKDSGNTGELFF
TRBJ2-5,TRBV5-1,.,TRBD2,TGCGCCAGCGGGCCGGGACTAGATGGGACCCAGTACTTC,CASGPGLDGTQYF
TRBJ2-1,TRBV29-1,few,TRBD2,TGCAGCGTTCGGACTAGCGGGGGTTCTGAGCAGTTCTTC,CSVRTSGGSEQFF
TRBJ2-7,TRBV2,.,TRBD1,TGTGCCAGCACCGCAGGGGGCGGATCGTACGAGCAGTACTTC,CASTAGGGSYEQYF
TRBJ2-2,TRBV15,.,.,TGTGCCACCAGCAGAGGGTCCAAAACGAACACCGGGGAGCTGTTTTTT,CATSRGSKTNTGELFF
TRBJ2-1,TRBV2,once,.,TGTGCCAGCAGTAAAGGCGGTCTCTCCTACGGGCTTAATGAGCAGTTCTTC,CASSKGGLSYGLNEQFF
TRBJ2-3,TRBV12-3/TRBV12-4,few,.,TGTGCCAGCAGCCCCTCTTTTTCACGAAATACGCAGTATTTT,CASSPSFSRNTQYF
TRBJ2-5,TRBV6-2/TRBV6-3,.,TRBD2,TGTGCCAGCAGTTACGCGGCTAGCGGGGACCAAGAGACCCAGTACTTC,CASSYAASGDQETQYF
TRBJ2-2,TRBV6-5,.,TRBD1,TGTGCCAGCAGACCGACAGGGGGCGGTACCGGGGAGCTGTTTTTT,CASRPTGGGTGELFF
TRBJ2-3,TRBV21-1,once,.,TGTGCCAGCCGCCCTCGGACAGAGCACACAGATACGCAGTATTTT,CASRPRTEHTDTQYF
TRBJ2-3,TRBV27,.,TRBD2,TGTGCCAGCAGTCCGGCTAGCGGGGGGGCCGCAGATACGCAGTATTTT,CASSPASGGAADTQYF
TRBJ2-5,TRBV20-1,once,TRBD2,TGCAGTGCTAGAGATCTGGGCTCTAGCGGGCTTTACCAAGAGACCCAGTACTTC,CSARDLGSSGLYQETQYF
TRBJ1-5,TRBV2,.,.,TGTGCCAGCAGTCCGGTACGGAACAATCAGCCCCAGCATTTT,CASSPVRNNQPQHF
TRBJ2-4,TRBV6-1,.,TRBD1,TGTGCCAGCAGTGACCCTAGGACAGGGGGCTTTGACAAAAACATTCAGTACTTC,CASSDPRTGGFDKNIQYF
TRBJ2-5,TRBV5-1,.,TRBD2,TGCGCCAGCAGCCCTAGCGGGGGGGCGGAGACCCAGTACTTC,CASSPSGGAETQYF
TRBJ2-1,TRBV5-1,many,.,TGCGCCAGCAGCTCCTATAGCGGCCGGAGCTCCTACAATGAGCAGTTCTTC,CASSSYSGRSSYNEQFF
TRBJ1-1,TRBV2,.,TRBD1,TGTGCCAGCAGGGGCTTAGGACAGGGCTACACTGAAGCTTTCTTT,CASRGLGQGYTEAFF
TRBJ2-5,TRBV20-1,.,.,TGCAGTGCAACTACGGGATACTCGGGGGATGAGCAGTACTTC,CSATTGYSGDEQYF
TRBJ2-3,TRBV5-1,many,.,TGCGCCAGCAGCTTGGGCAGGGGCACAGATACGCAGTATTTT,CASSLGRGTDTQYF
TRBJ2-4,TRBV20-1,few,.,TGCAGTGCTGTCATGATAGCCAAAAACATTCAGTACTTC,CSAVMIAKNIQYF
TRBJ2-5,TRBV18,once,.,TGTGCCAGCTCACCACCCGGACTGCCACAAGAGACCCAGTACTTC,CASSPPGLPQETQYF
TRBJ2-3,TRBV27,.,.,TGTGCCAGTCGCCTGGCGGGGCTCACAGATACGCAGTATTTT,CASRLAGLTDTQYF
TRBJ2-7,TRBV4-1,.,TRBD2,TGCGCCAGCAGCGCCTGGACTAGCTACGAGCAGTACTTC,CASSAWTSYEQYF
TRBJ2-7,TRBV19,.,TRBD1,TGTGCCAGTAGTAGTGGCAGGGGGCTGGGCGAGCAGTACTTC,CASSSGRGLGEQYF
TRBJ2-2,TRBV5-1,.,.,TGCGCCAGCGGCACCCCTGGCGCGAACACCGGGGAGCTGTTTTTT,CASGTPGANTGELFF
TRBJ1-5,TRBV10-3,.,TRBD1,TGTGCCATCAGCGCCGGGACAGGCTATCAGCCCCAGCATTTT,CAISAGTGYQPQHF
TRBJ1-5,TRBV28,.,.,TGTGCCAGCAGTCCCCCAGGGTCTCCCAATCAGCCCCAGCATTTT,CASSPPGSPNQPQHF
TRBJ2-5,TRBV5-1,.,.,TGCGCCAGTAGCTCTGGTCGGTCTTTCGAGACCCAGTACTTC,CASSSGRSFETQYF
TRBJ1-1,TRBV7-2,.,.,TGTGCCAGCAGCTTCAGGAGTAAGGACACTGAAGCTTTCTTT,CASSFRSKDTEAFF